This TCR beta chain was recovered during a study of blood T cell repertoires in COVID-19. Study-wide background: Researchers got acute and convalescent COVID-19 samples from the United States, Italy and Spain.

Cohorts were based on clinical histories the participants reported. Authors' methods: Reference gene primer amplification in the assay estimated nucleated cell counts. TCRdb keeps only in-frame clones here, not all; method: immunoSEQ multiplex PCR. The V and J calls and clone size are taken from that table; D and trimming were inferred from the DNA. The data show tens of thousands of clones, about four fifths seen once. The ends were cut back, 3 bases at V and 4 bases at J, with 9 bases in the middle. Germline V lookup: CDR1 SEHNR, CDR2 FQNEAQ (reference sequence). The CDR3 is made up of 14 amino acids.

This chain connects TRBV7-9 to TRBJ1-4, with D unclear. This sequence originates from a woman in her 40s with acute COVID-19. Material for sequencing was PBMCs or T cells enriched from blood (not recorded which). CDR3 region: CASSFIEDNEKLFF. The CDR3, as DNA: TGTGCCAGCAGCTTTATCGAGGATAATGAAAAACTGTTTTTT.